One sample yielded the 18 T cell receptor beta chains listed below, sequenced in a study of PD-L1 blockade in urothelial cancer. Clones were read by immunoSEQ multiplex PCR, and TCRdb kept only the in-frame ones, dropping some. The sample carries around 60,000 clones, 81% recorded once. The time point was: pretreatment peripheral blood. Sequenced material: PBMCs, taken around atezolizumab (anti-PD-L1) treatment. The receptors here all came from a man in his sixties or seventies with urothelial cancer.

V is TRBV30 and J is TRBJ1-2; 8 bases align to TRBD1. The CDR3 consists of 16 residues. V lost 3 bases and J lost 4; bases outside the gene matches: 13. Germline V gene lookup returns CDR1 GTSNPN and CDR2 SVGIG (reference sequence). The CDR3 loop is CAWSDHRTGWVYGYTF. The CDR3 bases are TGTGCCTGGAGCGACCACCGGACAGGGTGGGTCTATGGCTACACCTTC.

V usage is TRBV5-5 and J usage is TRBJ2-1; 8 bases match TRBD1. Unmatched junction bases numbered 5, after V lost 0 bases and J lost 6 bases. The CDR3 has 15 residues. The germline CDR1 and CDR2 sequences are SGHKS and YYEKEE (reference sequence). CDR3 region: CASSLEQGVFNEQFF. In DNA form, the CDR3 reads TGTGCCAGCAGCTTGGAACAGGGGGTCTTCAATGAGCAGTTCTTC.

This clone was recorded a few times. The chain is built from TRBV6-1 and TRBJ2-7; 11 nucleotides align to TRBD2. Looked up from germline, CDR1 is MNHNS and CDR2 is SASEGT. CDR3 size: 16 residues. The trim removed 2 bases at V and 7 bases at J, leaving 10 bases unmatched. CDR3 sequence: CASSEFSRLAGGEQYF. The CDR3, as DNA: TGTGCCAGCAGTGAATTCAGTCGGCTAGCGGGAGGAGAGCAGTACTTC.

A few counts support this clone. The V and J genes are TRBV28 and TRBJ1-1, with 8 bases matching TRBD1. J gave up 3 bases and V 7 bases, and 7 bases lay outside the gene matches. The CDR3 totals 14 residues. CDR1 is MDHEN and CDR2 is SYDVKM in the germline V gene. The CDR3 DNA reads TGTGCCAGCATCAATGACAGGGGCGACACTGAAGCTTTCTTT. This gives the protein CASINDRGDTEAFF.

V is TRBV2 and J is TRBJ2-3; 11 bases are shared with TRBD1. CDR3 length equals 15 residues. Germline CDR1 SNHLY, CDR2 FYNNEI. Trimming removed 4 bases from V and 7 bases from J; junction bases left unmatched: 7. The CDR3 reads CASSGAGQGAYTQYF. The CDR3 DNA follows: TGTGCCAGCAGTGGGGCAGGACAGGGGGCTTATACGCAGTATTTT.

The V and J genes are TRBV7-8 and TRBJ2-7; 7 nucleotides match TRBD1. CDR3 length: 17 residues. The trim removed 6 bases at V and 7 bases at J, leaving 21 bases unmatched. Germline V gives CDR1 SGHVS, CDR2 FQNEAQ. CDR3 region: CASSPGTASNPQGEQYF. CDR3 coding DNA: TGTGCCAGCAGTCCCGGGACAGCTAGTAATCCCCAGGGGGAGCAGTACTTC.

This chain joins TRBV9 and TRBJ1-3; no clear D. Trimming removed 4 bases at V and 0 bases at J, with 5 bases between. The CDR3 spans 13 residues. Germline values: CDR1 SGDLS, CDR2 YYNGEE. The CDR3 DNA sequence: TGTGCCAGCAGCCAGGACTCTGGAAACACCATATATTTT. Its translation is CASSQDSGNTIYF.

The chain is built from TRBV15 and TRBJ1-4, with no clear D. The CDR3 loop spans 15 amino acids. CDR1 and CDR2 from the germline V gene are LNHNV and YYDKDF (reference sequence). Trimming shortened V by 0 bases and J by 0 bases, and 5 bases separated the two germline ends. As DNA, the CDR3 is TGTGCCACCAGCAGAGACCCATCAACTAATGAAAAACTGTTTTTT. The encoded protein is CATSRDPSTNEKLFF.

The CDR3 nucleotides are TGTGCCTGGAGTGTACTAGGGGTAGCGGATGAGCAGTTCTTC. Encoded protein: CAWSVLGVADEQFF. The chain couples TRBV30 to TRBJ2-1, with D tentatively TRBD2 (6 bases). Germline CDR1 and CDR2: GTSNPN and SVGIG (reference sequence). The CDR3 is 14 residues long. Trimming took 0 bases from V and 8 from J, leaving 14 bases between them.

This clone was detected once. This sequence joins TRBV29-1 and TRBJ1-1; TRBD1 aligns across 7 bases. V lost 7 bases, J lost 1 base, and 9 bases stayed unmatched. The CDR3 totals 14 residues. Germline V gene lookup returns CDR1 SQVTM and CDR2 ANQGSEA. The chain's CDR3 is CSAGDSRGNTEAFF. Here the CDR3 DNA reads TGCAGCGCGGGGGACAGTCGAGGGAACACTGAAGCTTTCTTT.

The rearrangement links TRBV11-2 to TRBJ2-3; D possibly corresponds to TRBD2 (6 bases). Trimming removed 3 bases from V and 2 bases from J, with 12 bases in between. The CDR3 loop spans 15 amino acids. Germline CDR1 and CDR2: SGHAT and FQNNGV. The CDR3 here is CASSFGGPFTDTQYF. In DNA, the CDR3 is TGTGCCAGCAGCTTCGGGGGTCCGTTCACAGATACGCAGTATTTT. The full variable domain, with the rest looked up from reference TRBV11-2 and TRBJ2-3, is EAGVAQSPRYKIIEKRQSVAFWCNPISGHATLYWYQQILGQGPKLLIQFQNNGVVDDSQLPKDRFSAERLKGVDSTLKIQPAKLEDSAVYLCASSFGGPFTDTQYFGPGTRLTVL.

This chain uses TRBV27 with TRBJ2-3, with TRBD2 matching over 10 bases. V shed 5 bases, J shed 0 bases, and the junction held 5 bases outside the gene matches. CDR3 length: 16 amino acids. Germline V CDR1 and CDR2: MNHEY, SMNVEV (reference sequence). This CDR3 is CASSPLAGASTDTQYF. In DNA, the CDR3 is TGTGCCAGCAGTCCCCTAGCGGGAGCTAGCACAGATACGCAGTATTTT.

This clone was found a few times. The V and J genes are TRBV28 and TRBJ1-2; no clear D gene. The CDR3 is made up of 16 amino acids. Trimming removed 4 bases at V and 3 bases at J, with 18 bases between. Germline lookup yields CDR1 MDHEN and CDR2 SYDVKM. In DNA, the CDR3 is TGTGCCAGCAGTTCCTCGGTGGGGAGGGCTTACTATGGCTACACCTTC. It translates to CASSSSVGRAYYGYTF.

The chain employs TRBV5-5 and TRBJ2-2, with a weak D call TRBD1 (5 bases). Trimming took 2 bases from V and 3 from J, leaving 5 bases between them. The CDR3 covers 13 residues. Germline V CDR1 and CDR2: SGHKS, YYEKEE (reference sequence). CDR3 sequence (DNA): TGTGCCAGCAGCTTCAGGGACACCGGGGAGCTGTTTTTT. This encodes CASSFRDTGELFF.

This chain links TRBV2 with TRBJ1-5; D is unresolved. Germline V gene data show CDR1 as SNHLY and CDR2 as FYNNEI. The germline V and J ends were trimmed by 7 bases and 2 bases, with 9 bases remaining between them. The CDR3 spans 13 residues. CDR3 DNA: TGTGCCAGCAATCGGGAAGGCAATCAGCCCCAGCATTTT. This sequence encodes CASNREGNQPQHF.

The gene calls are TRBV28 and TRBJ2-7, with a tentative D call TRBD2 (7 bases). The germline V and J ends were trimmed by 5 bases and 6 bases, with 14 bases remaining between them. Germline V CDR1 and CDR2: MDHEN, SYDVKM. The CDR3 extends over 13 amino acids. In nucleotides, the CDR3 is TGTGCCAGCAGTGGGGGGGGGCTAGGCGAGCAGTACTTC. Translating it yields CASSGGGLGEQYF.

A few counts support this clone. The chain has TRBV27 and TRBJ2-7; 9 bases fit TRBD1. The CDR3 length is 15 residues. Unmatched junction bases numbered 8, after V lost 5 bases and J lost 3 bases. The germline gives CDR1 MNHEY, CDR2 SMNVEV (reference sequence). CDR3 region: CASSPRDRDDYEQYF. The CDR3 DNA reads TGTGCCAGCAGTCCTCGGGACAGGGACGACTACGAGCAGTACTTC.

J is TRBJ2-1 and V is TRBV6-5; 13 bases are shared with TRBD2. J was trimmed by 4 bases and V by 2 bases; bases with no gene match: 2. This CDR3 spans 16 amino acids. Germline lookup yields CDR1 MNHEY and CDR2 SVGAGI. The CDR3 DNA is TGTGCCAGCAGTTACACTAGCGGGAGGGGGTACAATGAGCAGTTCTTC. Encoded protein: CASSYTSGRGYNEQFF.